Sequencing of this T cell receptor (beta chain) was carried out in a study of graft-versus-host responses after intestinal transplantation. Study as a whole: Isolated intestinal, liver-intestinal, or multivisceral transplants had been given to the recipients. All of the recipients had induction that used anti-thymocyte globulin, then tacrolimus and steroids for about 3 years. Broader study findings: Some GvH clones were seen earlier in gut or blood, suggesting intestinal origin. Patients with graft-donor T cell macrochimerism had high graft-versus-host to host-versus-graft clonal ratios in allografts.

As for this clone: No antigen is known for it.

From germline, CDR1 is SGHAT and CDR2 FQNNGV. Between the trimmed V and J ends, which lost 0 bases and 0 bases, there was a span of 18 bases. The CDR3 is 18 amino acids. Using immunoSEQ multiplex PCR, the repertoire was profiled, and TCRdb retains in-frame clones only, with some absent. The repertoire holds about 41,000 clones, with around 96% as singletons. The TCR originated in a human donor who was the organ donor for an intestinal transplant. The chain employs TRBV11-2 and TRBJ2-7; maybe TRBD2 (5 bases). Here the sequenced sample was unstimulated CD8+ T cells sorted from spleen or lymph node cells, taken before transplant. CDR3 residues: CASSLDLVLGEPSYEQYF. The CDR3 coding sequence is TGTGCCAGCAGCTTAGATTTGGTTTTGGGAGAACCCTCCTACGAGCAGTACTTC.